This T cell receptor beta chain originates from a study of blood T cells in healthy people across ages. Then a second PCR, running roughly 7 to 11 cycles, was carried out with a sample-barcoded 5' primer and a J-beta primer mix. One entry per CDR3 protein results from TCRdb running MiXCR on the 5' RACE reads. The table has hundreds of thousands of distinct CDR3 sequences, roughly three fifths seen once; the top ten hold over 30%. In regard to this clonotype: Its antigen is unidentified.

Study results and caveats: Whereas aged donors had fewer naive CD4+ cells, long-lived donors had more of them and higher diversity. Because sorting was not performed, PBMCs prevented conclusive naive versus antigen-experienced comparison.

The length of the CDR3 is 16 residues. Germline V gene data show CDR1 as KGHSH and CDR2 as LQKENI. V shed 0 bases and J shed 0 bases, with 6 bases lying between them. The chain joins TRBV18 to TRBJ2-6; possibly TRBD2 for D (6 bases). Material for sequencing was blood. The source is a man aged 55-75 years in good health. DNA of the CDR3: TGTGCCAGCTCACCACCGCGGGGCTCTGGGGCCAACGTCCTGACTTTC. This sequence encodes CASSPPRGSGANVLTF.